The entry below gives a single T cell receptor (beta chain) sequence along with its context. The antigen is unknown. Next came a second PCR, run for roughly 7 to 12 cycles, which used a sample-barcoded 5' primer along with a J-beta primer mix. TCRdb re-analysed the 5' RACE reads in MiXCR, keeping a single row per CDR3 protein. The table records around 820,000 distinct CDR3 sequences, 20% to 25% of them present only once. The J segment lost 5 bases and the V segment lost 4 bases, leaving 4 bases of the junction unmatched. Germline V lookup: CDR1 MNHEY, CDR2 SMNVEV (reference sequence). This CDR3 contains 15 residues. The source of the sample is a study of blood T cells in healthy people across ages. General study findings and limits: More naive CD4+ cells and higher diversity were found in long-lived than in aged donors. Estimates of total diversity, which came from one million sequenced T cells, were considered to be underestimates.

These same records also appear under a second study, on T cells of mothers and their children. That source adds: Extraction yielded RNA that went, in full, into cDNA synthesis at roughly 1.5 ug per 15 ul. Added by the second PCR's M1S primer were sample barcodes and 2-4 random nucleotides.

Sequenced input: blood. The clonotype originates from a boy aged 5-17 years in good health. The chain links TRBV27 to TRBJ2-3, with TRBD2 matching over 12 bases. The CDR3 region is CASSSSGGAGDTQYF. DNA for the CDR3: TGTGCCAGCAGTTCTAGCGGGGGGGCAGGAGATACGCAGTATTTT.